The T cell receptor beta chain described here comes from a study of blood T cell repertoires in COVID-19. About the study: Some COVID-19 samples were acute and others convalescent; all came from the United States, Italy and Spain. T cells, B-cell-depleted T cells, or PBMCs supplied cDNA or gDNA.

In Seattle, patients joined the study during active infection and were tracked longitudinally. Authors' analysis steps: Amplification of reference gene primers provided the estimated nucleated cell counts. Measured with immunoSEQ multiplex PCR; TCRdb has only the in-frame clones, and not every one. That table is the source of V, J and clone size, and D and trimming were worked out from the DNA. Of roughly 150,000 clones detected, around four fifths appear once; the ten largest clones hold approximately 8%. Sequencing used peripheral blood. This TCR derives from a woman of 80 years or more with COVID-19, enrolled during active disease.

The CDR3 sequence is CASTTGTGGGKLFF. The CDR3 nucleotides read TGTGCCAGCACAACCGGGACAGGGGGCGGAAAACTGTTTTTT. The chain is built from TRBV18 and TRBJ1-4; 12 bases agree with TRBD1. CDR1 and CDR2 (germline): KGHSH, LQKENI. The V segment lost 8 bases and the J segment 10 bases; nucleotides outside the gene matches: 8. This CDR3 spans 14 amino acids. Full variable domain (remainder filled in from reference TRBV18 and TRBJ1-4): NAGVMQNPRHLVRRRGQEARLRCSPMKGHSHVYWYRQLPEEGLKFMVYLQKENIIDESGMPKERFSAEFPKEGPSILRIQQVVRGDSAAYFCASTTGTGGGKLFFGSGTQLSVL.